This T cell receptor (beta chain) appears in the sequencing data of a study of T cells in Graves' hyperthyroidism and ophthalmopathy. This clonotype was observed at least ten times. Diagnosing involved the use of clinical symptoms, serum thyroxine and TRAb, thyroid ultrasound and orbital computed tomography. The PBMCs studied were ones that came from 10 ml fresh peripheral blood. The investigators amplified TCR beta CDR3 regions from RNA transcripts. HTBI primers were the set used in a first-round RT-PCR of the TCR CDR3. TCRdb reprocessed the multiplex PCR reads with MiXCR, giving one entry per CDR3 protein. The data contain around 260,000 distinct CDR3 sequences, 25% to 30% of them seen just once; the ten biggest clones take up approximately 30%. Sample: blood. This receptor was taken from a man aged 35 to 55 with Graves' hyperthyroidism that later progressed to Graves' ophthalmopathy.

This CDR3 is CASNPTFSQPQHF. The CDR3 DNA reads TGTGCCAGTAATCCGACTTTCAGTCAGCCCCAGCATTTT. The chain couples TRBV19 to TRBJ1-5; D is unresolved. V was pared by 7 bases and J by 6 bases, with 13 bases between. The CDR3 runs 13 residues. In germline, CDR1 is LNHDA, CDR2 SQIVND (reference sequence).